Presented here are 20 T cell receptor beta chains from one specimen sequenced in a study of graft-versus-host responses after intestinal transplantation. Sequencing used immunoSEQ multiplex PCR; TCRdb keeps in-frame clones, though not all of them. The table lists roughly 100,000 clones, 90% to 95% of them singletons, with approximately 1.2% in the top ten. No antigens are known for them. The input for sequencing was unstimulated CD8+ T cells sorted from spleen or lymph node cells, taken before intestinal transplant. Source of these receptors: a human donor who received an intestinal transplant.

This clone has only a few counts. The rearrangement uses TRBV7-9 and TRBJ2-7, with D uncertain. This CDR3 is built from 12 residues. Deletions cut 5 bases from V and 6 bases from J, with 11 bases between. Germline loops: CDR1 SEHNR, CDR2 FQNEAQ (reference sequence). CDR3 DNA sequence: TGTGCCAGCAGCCCCTATCGGTCCGAGCAGTACTTC. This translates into CASSPYRSEQYF.

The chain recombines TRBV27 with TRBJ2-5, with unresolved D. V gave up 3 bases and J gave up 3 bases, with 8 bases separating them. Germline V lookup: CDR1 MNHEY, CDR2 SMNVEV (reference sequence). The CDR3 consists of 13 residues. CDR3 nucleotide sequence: TGTGCCAGCAGTTTTCCGGGTGAAGAGACCCAGTACTTC. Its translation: CASSFPGEETQYF.

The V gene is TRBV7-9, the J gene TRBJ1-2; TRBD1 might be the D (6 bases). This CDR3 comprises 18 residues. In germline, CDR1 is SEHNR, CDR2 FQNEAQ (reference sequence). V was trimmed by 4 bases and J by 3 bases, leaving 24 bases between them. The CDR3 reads CASSSNNLTEGVYYGYTF. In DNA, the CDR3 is TGTGCCAGCAGCTCCAACAACCTTACGGAGGGGGTTTACTATGGCTACACCTTC.

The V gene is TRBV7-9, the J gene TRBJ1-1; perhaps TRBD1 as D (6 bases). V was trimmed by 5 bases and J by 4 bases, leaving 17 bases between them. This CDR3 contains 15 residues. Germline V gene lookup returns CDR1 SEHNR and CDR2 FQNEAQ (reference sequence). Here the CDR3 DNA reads TGTGCCAGCAGCCCGAGGCGAGGGGGGTCCACTGAAGCTTTCTTT. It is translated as CASSPRRGGSTEAFF.

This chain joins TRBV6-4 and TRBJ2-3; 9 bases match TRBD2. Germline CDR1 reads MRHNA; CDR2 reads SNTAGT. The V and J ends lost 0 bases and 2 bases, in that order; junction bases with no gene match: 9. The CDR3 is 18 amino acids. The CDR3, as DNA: TGTGCCAGCAGTGACTCGTTTAGCGGGGGACAGAACACAGATACGCAGTATTTT. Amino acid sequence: CASSDSFSGGQNTDTQYF.

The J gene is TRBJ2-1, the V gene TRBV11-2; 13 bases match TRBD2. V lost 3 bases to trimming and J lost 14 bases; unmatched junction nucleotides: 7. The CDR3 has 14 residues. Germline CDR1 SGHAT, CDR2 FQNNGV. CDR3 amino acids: CASSFFTSGGAEFF. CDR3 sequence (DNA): TGTGCCAGCAGCTTTTTTACTAGCGGGGGGGCGGAGTTCTTC.

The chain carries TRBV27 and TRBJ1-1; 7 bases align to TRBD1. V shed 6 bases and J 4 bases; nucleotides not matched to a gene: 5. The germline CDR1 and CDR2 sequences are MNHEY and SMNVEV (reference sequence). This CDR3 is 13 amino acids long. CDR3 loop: CASRTGSGTEAFF. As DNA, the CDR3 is TGTGCCAGCAGGACAGGGTCGGGCACTGAAGCTTTCTTT.

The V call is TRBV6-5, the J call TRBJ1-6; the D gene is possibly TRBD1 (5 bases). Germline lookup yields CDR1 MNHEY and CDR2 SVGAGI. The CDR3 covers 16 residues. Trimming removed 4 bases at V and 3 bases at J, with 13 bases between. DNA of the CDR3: TGTGCCAGCAGTTCATGGACATCTCTCTATAATTCACCCCTCCACTTT. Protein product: CASSSWTSLYNSPLHF.

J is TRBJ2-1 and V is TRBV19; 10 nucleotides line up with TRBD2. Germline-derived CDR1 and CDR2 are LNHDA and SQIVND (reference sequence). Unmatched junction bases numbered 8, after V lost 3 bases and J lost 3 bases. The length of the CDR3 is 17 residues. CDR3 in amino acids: CASSILAGGANYNEQFF. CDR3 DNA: TGTGCCAGTAGTATCTTAGCGGGGGGCGCGAACTACAATGAGCAGTTCTTC.

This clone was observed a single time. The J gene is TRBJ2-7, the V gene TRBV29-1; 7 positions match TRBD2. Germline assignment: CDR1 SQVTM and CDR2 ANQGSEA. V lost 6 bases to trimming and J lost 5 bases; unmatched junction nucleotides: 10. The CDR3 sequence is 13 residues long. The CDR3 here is CSVTPGGLDEQYF. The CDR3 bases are TGCAGCGTCACCCCGGGGGGTCTCGACGAGCAGTACTTC.

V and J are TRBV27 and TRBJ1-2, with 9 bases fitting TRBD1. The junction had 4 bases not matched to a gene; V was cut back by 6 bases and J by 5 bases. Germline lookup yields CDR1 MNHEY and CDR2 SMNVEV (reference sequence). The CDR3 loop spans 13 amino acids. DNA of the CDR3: TGTGCCAGCAGGGGACAGGGCGTATATGGCTACACCTTC. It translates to CASRGQGVYGYTF.

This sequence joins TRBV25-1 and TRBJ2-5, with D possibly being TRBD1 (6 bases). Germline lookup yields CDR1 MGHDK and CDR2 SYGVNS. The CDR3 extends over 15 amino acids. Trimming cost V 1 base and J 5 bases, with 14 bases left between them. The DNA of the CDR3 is TGTGCCAGCAGTGAATCCAGAGGGGGTGGGGAGACCCAGTACTTC. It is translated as CASSESRGGGETQYF.

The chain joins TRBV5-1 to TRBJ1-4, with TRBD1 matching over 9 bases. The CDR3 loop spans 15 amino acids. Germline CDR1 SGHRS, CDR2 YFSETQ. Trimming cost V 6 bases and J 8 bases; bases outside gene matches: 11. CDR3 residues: CASTRPQGAKEKLFF. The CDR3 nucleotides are TGCGCCAGCACCCGGCCACAGGGGGCGAAGGAAAAACTGTTTTTT.

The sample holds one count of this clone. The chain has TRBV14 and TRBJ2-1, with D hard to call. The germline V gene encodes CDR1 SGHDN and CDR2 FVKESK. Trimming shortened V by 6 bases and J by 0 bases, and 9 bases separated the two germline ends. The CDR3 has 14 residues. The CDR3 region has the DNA TGTGCCAGCAGTGGACCGAGCTCCTACAATGAGCAGTTCTTC. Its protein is CASSGPSSYNEQFF.

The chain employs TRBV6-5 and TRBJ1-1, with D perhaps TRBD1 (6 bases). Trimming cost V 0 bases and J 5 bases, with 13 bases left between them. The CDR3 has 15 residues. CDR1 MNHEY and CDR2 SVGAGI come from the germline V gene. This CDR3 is CASSYSGGPGTEAFF. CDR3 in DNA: TGTGCCAGCAGTTACTCGGGGGGCCCGGGGACTGAAGCTTTCTTT.

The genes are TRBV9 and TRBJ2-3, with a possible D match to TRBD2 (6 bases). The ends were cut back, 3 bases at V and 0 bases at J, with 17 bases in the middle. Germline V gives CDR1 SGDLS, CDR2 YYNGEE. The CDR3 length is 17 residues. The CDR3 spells CASSDGPGTASTDTQYF. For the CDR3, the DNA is TGTGCCAGCAGCGACGGACCCGGGACTGCTAGCACAGATACGCAGTATTTT.

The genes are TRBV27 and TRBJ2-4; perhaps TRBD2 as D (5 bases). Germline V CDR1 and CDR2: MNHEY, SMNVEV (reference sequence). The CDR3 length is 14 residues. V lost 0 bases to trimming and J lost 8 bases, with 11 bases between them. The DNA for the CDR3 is TGTGCCAGCAGTTTATCGGAAGGGAGCCACATTCAGTACTTC. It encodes CASSLSEGSHIQYF.

CDR3 bases: TGTGCTAGTGGCGAGGGGTTGAATACGCAGTATTTT. Residues: CASGEGLNTQYF. The chain carries TRBV12-5 and TRBJ2-3, with D perhaps given as TRBD1 or TRBD2 (5 bases each). Germline CDR1 LGHNT, CDR2 FRNRAP. The CDR3 is made up of 12 amino acids. V dropped 6 bases and J dropped 7 bases, with 11 bases sitting between them.

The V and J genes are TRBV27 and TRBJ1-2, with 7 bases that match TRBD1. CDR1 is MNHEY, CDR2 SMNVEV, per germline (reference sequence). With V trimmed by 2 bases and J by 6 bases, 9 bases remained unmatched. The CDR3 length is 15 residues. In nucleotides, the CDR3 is TGTGCCAGCAGTTTAAGTGGGGGGGACAGACATGGCTACACCTTC. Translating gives CASSLSGGDRHGYTF.

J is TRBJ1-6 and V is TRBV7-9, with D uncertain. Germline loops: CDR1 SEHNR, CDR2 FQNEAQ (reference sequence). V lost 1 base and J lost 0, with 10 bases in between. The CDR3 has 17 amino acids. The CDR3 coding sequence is TGTGCCAGCAGCTTAGGCAGGACTAGCTCCTATAATTCACCCCTCCACTTT. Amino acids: CASSLGRTSSYNSPLHF.